These T cell receptor beta chains were read from a single sample in a study of tumour-infiltrating T cells in Burkitt lymphoma. Some clones are missing from TCRdb's copy, which holds only in-frame ones; the method was immunoSEQ multiplex PCR. The table lists just under 2,000 clones, roughly 13% of them singletons. Material: tumor tissue. These receptors originate from a human donor with Burkitt lymphoma. CDR3s include the opening cysteine and the closing phenylalanine or tryptophan. A D gene is named only where the DNA matches it firmly. Rows may omit the clone size; those that give it use once, few, many or a size class.

clone_size	j_call	d_call	v_call	cdr3_nt	cdr3_aa
few	TRBJ2-5	NA	TRBV11-2	TGTGCCAGCAGCTTAGATGGTTGGAGGGCGCCGGTGTGGGGATTAGAGACCCAGTACTTC	CASSLDGWRAPVWGLETQYF
few	TRBJ1-1	NA	TRBV7-9	TGTGCCAGCAGCTTGGACACCGGCACTGAAGCTTTCTTT	CASSLDTGTEAFF
NA	TRBJ1-1	TRBD1	TRBV2	TGTGCCAGCAGTGAAGCTCCAAACAGGGGTCTCATAGCTTTCTTT	CASSEAPNRGLIAFF
few	TRBJ1-1	NA	TRBV9	TGTGCCAGCAGCGTTGGGAAGAACACTGAAGCTTTCTTT	CASSVGKNTEAFF
NA	TRBJ2-3	NA	TRBV11-2	TGTGCCAGCAGCTTAGTGGGGGATACGCAGTATTTT	CASSLVGDTQYF
few	TRBJ1-1	NA	TRBV6-5	TGTGCCAGCAGTTACACCCGGGGGAATCGCACTGAAGCTTTCTTT	CASSYTRGNRTEAFF
few	TRBJ1-1	NA	TRBV19	TGTGCCAGTATCAATGGAGGCACTGAAGCTTTCTTT	CASINGGTEAFF
few	TRBJ2-7	NA	TRBV20-1	TGCAGTGCCTTACAGGACTACGAGCAGTACTTC	CSALQDYEQYF
few	TRBJ2-3	NA	TRBV7-3	TGTGCCAGCAGCTTAAGTTTTGGGCAAAATACGCAGTATTTT	CASSLSFGQNTQYF
NA	TRBJ2-3	NA	TRBV11-2	TGTGCCAGCAGCTTAGGGGCGGTCACAGATACGCAGTATTTT	CASSLGAVTDTQYF
few	TRBJ1-2	TRBD1	TRBV19	TGTGCCAGTAGTCCTGCCGGGACAGGGGCGATCATGGGGGGCTACACCTTC	CASSPAGTGAIMGGYTF
few	TRBJ2-5	NA	TRBV7-2	TGTGCCAGCAGCTTAGATGTGGGGACCCAGTACTTC	CASSLDVGTQYF
NA	TRBJ1-5	NA	TRBV6-5	TGTGCCAGCAGTTTAAACCCATGGGATAATCAGCCCCAGCATTTT	CASSLNPWDNQPQHF
few	TRBJ2-1	NA	TRBV20-1	TGCAGTGCTAGGACCAGTAATGAGCAGTTCTTC	CSARTSNEQFF
few	TRBJ1-1	NA	TRBV10-3	TGTGCCACTGGACCAGGAATGAACACTGAAGCTTTCTTT	CATGPGMNTEAFF